This T cell receptor beta chain was identified in a study of OX40 agonist ivuxolimab in advanced cancers. V was clipped by 1 base and J by 4 bases, with 14 bases between them. The CDR3 length is 15 residues. Germline V gene data show CDR1 as MNHNS and CDR2 as SASEGT. TCRdb keeps only in-frame clones here, not all; method: immunoSEQ multiplex PCR. This sample has tens of thousands of clones, with 86% found just once. This rearrangement joins TRBV6-1 to TRBJ2-7; D possibly matches TRBD1 or TRBD2 (6 bases each). The receptor was derived from an adult with an advanced solid tumor such as melanoma, head and neck, liver or kidney cancer. This material consisted of CD4+ or CD8+ T cells sorted from blood, taken in a trial of the OX40 agonist ivuxolimab. CDR3 residues: CASSEVVGGTYEQYF. The CDR3 DNA is TGTGCCAGCAGTGAAGTCGTAGGGGGGACTTACGAGCAGTACTTC.